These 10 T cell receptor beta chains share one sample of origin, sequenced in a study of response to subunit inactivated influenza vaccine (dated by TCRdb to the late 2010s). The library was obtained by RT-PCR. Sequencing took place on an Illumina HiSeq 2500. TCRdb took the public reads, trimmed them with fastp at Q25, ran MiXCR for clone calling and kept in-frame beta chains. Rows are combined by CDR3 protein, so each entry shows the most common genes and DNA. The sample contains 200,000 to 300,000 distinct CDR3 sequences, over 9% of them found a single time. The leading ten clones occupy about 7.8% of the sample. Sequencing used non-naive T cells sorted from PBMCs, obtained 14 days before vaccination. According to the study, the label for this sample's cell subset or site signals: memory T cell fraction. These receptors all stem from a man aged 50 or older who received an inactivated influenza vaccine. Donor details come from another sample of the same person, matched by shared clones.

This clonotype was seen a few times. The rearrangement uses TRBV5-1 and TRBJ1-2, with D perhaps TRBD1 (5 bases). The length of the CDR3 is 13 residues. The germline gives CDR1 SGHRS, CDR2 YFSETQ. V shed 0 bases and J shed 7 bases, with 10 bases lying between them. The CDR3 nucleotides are TGCGCCAGCAGCTTGGTGGGGGTTACTGGCTACACCTTC. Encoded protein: CASSLVGVTGYTF.

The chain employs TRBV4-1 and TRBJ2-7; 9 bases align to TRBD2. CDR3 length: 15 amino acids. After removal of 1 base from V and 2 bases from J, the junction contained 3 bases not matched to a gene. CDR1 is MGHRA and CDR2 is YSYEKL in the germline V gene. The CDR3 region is CASSQALAGTYEQYF. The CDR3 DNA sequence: TGCGCCAGCAGCCAAGCACTAGCGGGCACCTACGAGCAGTACTTC.

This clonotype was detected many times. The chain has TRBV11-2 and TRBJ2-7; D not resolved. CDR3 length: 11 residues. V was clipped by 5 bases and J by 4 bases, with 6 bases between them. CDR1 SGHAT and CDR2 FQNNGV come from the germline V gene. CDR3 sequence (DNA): TGTGCCAGCAGCCGCGAGTACGAGCAGTACTTC. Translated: CASSREYEQYF.

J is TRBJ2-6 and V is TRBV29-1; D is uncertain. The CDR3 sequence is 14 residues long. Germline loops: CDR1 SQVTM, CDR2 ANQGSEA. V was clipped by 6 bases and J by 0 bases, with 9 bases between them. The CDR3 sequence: CSVRQVSGANVLTF. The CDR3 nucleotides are TGCAGCGTCCGACAAGTCTCTGGGGCCAACGTCCTGACTTTC.

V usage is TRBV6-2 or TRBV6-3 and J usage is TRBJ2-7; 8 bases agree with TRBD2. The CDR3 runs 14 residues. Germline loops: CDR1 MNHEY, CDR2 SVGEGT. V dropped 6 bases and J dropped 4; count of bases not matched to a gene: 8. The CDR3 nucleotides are TGTGCCAGCAGGTATAGCGGGGCAGGGTACGAGCAGTACTTC. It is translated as CASRYSGAGYEQYF.

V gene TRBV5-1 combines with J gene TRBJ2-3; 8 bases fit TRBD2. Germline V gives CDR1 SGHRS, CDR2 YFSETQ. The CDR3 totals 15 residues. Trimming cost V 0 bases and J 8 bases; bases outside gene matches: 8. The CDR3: CASSLAGGQMGTQYF. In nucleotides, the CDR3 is TGCGCCAGCAGCTTGGCGGGGGGGCAAATGGGTACGCAGTATTTT.

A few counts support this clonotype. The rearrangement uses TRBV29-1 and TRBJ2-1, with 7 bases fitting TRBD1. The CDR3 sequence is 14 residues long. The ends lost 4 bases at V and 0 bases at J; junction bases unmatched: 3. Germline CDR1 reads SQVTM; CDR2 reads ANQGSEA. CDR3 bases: TGCAGCGTTGTGGACAGGCGCTCCTACAATGAGCAGTTCTTC. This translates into CSVVDRRSYNEQFF.

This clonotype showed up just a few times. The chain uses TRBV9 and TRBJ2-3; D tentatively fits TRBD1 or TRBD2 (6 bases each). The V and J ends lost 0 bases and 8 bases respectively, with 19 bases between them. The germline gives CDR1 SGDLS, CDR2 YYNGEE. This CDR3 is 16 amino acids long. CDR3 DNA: TGTGCCAGCAGCGTAGTTGGCGGGGACACTCAAGGTACGCAGTATTTT. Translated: CASSVVGGDTQGTQYF.

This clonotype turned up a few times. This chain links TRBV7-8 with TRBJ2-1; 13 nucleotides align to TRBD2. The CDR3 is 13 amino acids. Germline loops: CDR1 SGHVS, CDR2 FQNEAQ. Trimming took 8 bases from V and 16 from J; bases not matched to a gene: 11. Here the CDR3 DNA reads TGTGCCAGCGGAACAAGACTAGCGGGGGGAGGATTCTTC. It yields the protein CASGTRLAGGGFF.

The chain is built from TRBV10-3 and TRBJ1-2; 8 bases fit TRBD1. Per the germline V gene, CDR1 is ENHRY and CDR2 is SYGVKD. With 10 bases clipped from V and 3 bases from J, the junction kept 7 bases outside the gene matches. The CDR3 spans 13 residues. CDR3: CATQGGGDYGYTF. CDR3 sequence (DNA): TGTGCCACACAGGGGGGGGGAGACTATGGCTACACCTTC.